This TCR beta chain was identified in a study of T-cell memory formation after mild COVID-19. This clonotype occurred a few times. At one end the junction does not follow the germline gene, possibly because of a read error. The CDR3 loop spans 16 amino acids. From germline, CDR1 is SGHDT and CDR2 YYEEEE. TCRdb processed the 5' RACE reads anew with MiXCR; each CDR3 protein has one entry. This sample has 110,000 or so distinct CDR3 sequences, with about 24% found just once. What was sequenced was PBMCs or a T cell subset sorted from them (not recorded which). The chain recombines TRBV5-6 with TRBJ1-6; D possibly corresponds to TRBD1 (5 bases). The clonotype originates from a man between 18 and 29 years old who had mild COVID-19 (a few samples of this study predate the infection). Cell type and time point are not known. DNA for the CDR3: TGTGCCAGCAGCTACGGGACTGCCCTCTATAGTTCACCCCTCCACTTT. Residues: CASSYGTALYSSPLHF.